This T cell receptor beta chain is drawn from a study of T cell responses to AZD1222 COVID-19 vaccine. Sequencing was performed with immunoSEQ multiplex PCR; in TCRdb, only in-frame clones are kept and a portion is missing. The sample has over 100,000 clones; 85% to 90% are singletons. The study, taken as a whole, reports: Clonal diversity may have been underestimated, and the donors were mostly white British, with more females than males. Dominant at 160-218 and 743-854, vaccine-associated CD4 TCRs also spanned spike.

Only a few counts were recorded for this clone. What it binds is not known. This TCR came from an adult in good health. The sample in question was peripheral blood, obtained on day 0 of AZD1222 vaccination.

CDR3 residues: CATSLQNYGYTF. Here the CDR3 DNA reads TGTGCCACCAGTTTACAGAACTATGGCTACACCTTC. J is TRBJ1-2 and V is TRBV24-1, with D hard to call. Looked up from germline, CDR1 is KGHDR and CDR2 is SFDVKD. Trimming took 6 bases from V and 2 from J, leaving 6 bases between them. This CDR3 is 12 amino acids long.